The entry below gives a single T cell receptor (beta chain) sequence along with its context. Its antigen is unidentified. Additional DNA sequences in this sample encode the identical CDR3. The CDR3 runs 13 residues. CDR1 and CDR2 (germline): SGHTA, FQGTGA. Trimming stripped 2 bases from V and 5 bases from J, with 9 bases between. This sample is part of a study of radiotherapy plus CTLA-4 blockade in lung cancer. About the research overall: Objective responses occurred in 18% of patients; over 25% had disease control. General study findings and limits: The best predictor of response was reported to be early blood T cell clone dynamics, with interferon-beta. After treatment with radiotherapy plus ipilimumab, TCR clones that came from the tumor expanded in blood.

Profiling relied on immunoSEQ multiplex PCR, and the TCRdb table lists in-frame clones only, not all of them. The repertoire holds about 38,000 clones, with 65% to 90% as singletons. Receiving focal radiation plus CTLA-4 blockade with ipilimumab were patients who had chemo-refractory metastatic non-small-cell lung cancer. The specimen comprised peripheral blood, sampled from a patient treated with radiotherapy plus ipilimumab. V is TRBV7-3 and J is TRBJ2-5, with D perhaps TRBD2 (5 bases). This TCR derives from a human donor with non-small cell lung cancer whose response to radiotherapy plus ipilimumab could not be evaluated. Here the CDR3 DNA reads TGTGCCAGCAGCTTATCCGGCGGGGAGACCCAGTACTTC. This encodes CASSLSGGETQYF.